One and the same sample provided the 3 T cell receptor beta chains below, sequenced in a study of cytomegalovirus exposure and HLA in healthy donors. The primer mix had 60 Vbeta and 13 Jbeta primers. Assay: immunoSEQ multiplex PCR; the TCRdb copy retains only in-frame clones and omits some. Of about 110,000 clones in the sample, 70% were seen once. Material: PBMCs. These receptors came from a man aged 35-49 years in good health and CMV-seropositive.

This clone appeared a single time. The V gene is TRBV30, the J gene TRBJ1-1, with TRBD1 identical over 8 bases. This CDR3 comprises 15 residues. CDR1 is GTSNPN, CDR2 SVGIG, per germline (reference sequence). Trimming took 4 bases from V and 3 from J; bases not matched to a gene: 10. CDR3 sequence: CAWINPQGDYTEAFF. The CDR3 DNA is TGTGCCTGGATCAATCCACAGGGGGACTACACTGAAGCTTTCTTT.

This clone came up a few times. The chain links TRBV27 to TRBJ1-2; perhaps TRBD1 as D (6 bases). The CDR3 is 14 amino acids. V was trimmed by 4 bases and J by 6 bases, leaving 15 bases between them. Germline CDR1 and CDR2: MNHEY and SMNVEV (reference sequence). The CDR3 DNA is TGTGCCAGCAGTTCACAGGGAAGGCAAAATGGCTACACCTTC. This sequence encodes CASSSQGRQNGYTF.

The V gene is TRBV19, the J gene TRBJ2-5; perhaps TRBD1 as D (6 bases). This CDR3 comprises 13 residues. Per germline, CDR1 LNHDA and CDR2 SQIVND (reference sequence). The V gene lost 6 bases and the J gene lost 5 bases, with 13 bases spanning the gap. CDR3 sequence reads: CASSLQGTETQYF. The CDR3 DNA reads TGTGCCAGTAGCCTGCAGGGGACGGAGACCCAGTACTTC.